One sample yielded the 32 T cell receptor beta chains listed below, sequenced in a study of cytomegalovirus exposure and HLA in healthy donors. Clones were read by immunoSEQ multiplex PCR, and TCRdb kept only the in-frame ones, dropping some. The table lists 47,000 or so clones, roughly nine tenths of them singletons. The sample taken for sequencing was PBMCs. Receptors originate from a man younger than 30 in good health and CMV-seronegative.

This chain uses TRBV7-6 with TRBJ2-1; D might be TRBD1 (7 bases). CDR1 SGHVS and CDR2 FNYEAQ come from the germline V gene. Trimming pared 1 base from V and 3 bases from J, leaving 10 bases between. The CDR3 runs 15 residues. The CDR3 loop is CASSLGRGDYNEQFF. CDR3 nucleotide sequence: TGTGCCAGCAGCTTAGGCAGGGGGGACTACAATGAGCAGTTCTTC.

This chain connects TRBV5-6 to TRBJ1-1; the match to TRBD1 covers 9 bases. After removal of 4 bases from V and 5 bases from J, the junction contained 9 bases not matched to a gene. The CDR3 totals 15 residues. Germline-derived CDR1 and CDR2 are SGHDT and YYEEEE. This CDR3 reads CASSRNRGRGTEAFF. In nucleotides, the CDR3 is TGTGCCAGCAGCCGGAACAGGGGGCGGGGGACTGAAGCTTTCTTT. The full variable domain, completed using reference TRBV5-6 and TRBJ1-1, is DAGVTQSPTHLIKTRGQQVTLRCSPKSGHDTVSWYQQALGQGPQFIFQYYEEEERQRGNFPDRFSGHQFPNYSSELNVNALLLGDSALYLCASSRNRGRGTEAFFGQGTRLTVV.

The chain recombines TRBV7-9 with TRBJ2-7; TRBD2 matches at 7 bases. The germline CDR1 and CDR2 sequences are SEHNR and FQNEAQ (reference sequence). V lost 3 bases, J lost 3 bases, and 8 bases stayed unmatched. The length of the CDR3 is 15 residues. DNA of the CDR3: TGTGCCAGCAGCTTTGTCGGGACTACGGGCTACGAGCAGTACTTC. Encoded protein: CASSFVGTTGYEQYF.

This clone was observed once. The chain employs TRBV19 and TRBJ1-1; TRBD1 agrees at 11 bases. Germline V lookup: CDR1 LNHDA, CDR2 SQIVND (reference sequence). The CDR3 covers 16 residues. The V and J ends lost 5 bases and 6 bases, in that order; junction bases with no gene match: 11. CDR3 in amino acids: CASSPGQGAYRPEAFF. CDR3 DNA: TGTGCCAGTAGTCCAGGACAGGGGGCATATCGTCCTGAAGCTTTCTTT.

The CDR3 is CAWSVGQFYGYTF. The CDR3 DNA reads as TGTGCCTGGAGTGTGGGGCAGTTCTATGGCTACACCTTC. The chain employs TRBV30 and TRBJ1-2; weak D call: TRBD1 (5 bases). The CDR3 spans 13 residues. Germline V gene lookup returns CDR1 GTSNPN and CDR2 SVGIG (reference sequence). The V and J ends lost 0 bases and 4 bases respectively, with 9 bases between them.

The CDR3 region is CASSLEGEQFF. The CDR3 DNA reads as TGTGCCAGCAGCTTAGAGGGTGAGCAGTTCTTC. This chain uses TRBV7-3 with TRBJ2-1; D may be TRBD2 (5 bases). Trimming stripped 2 bases from V and 9 bases from J, with 5 bases between. The CDR3 is 11 residues long. Per the germline V gene, CDR1 is SGHTA and CDR2 is FQGTGA.

The chain has TRBV6-1 and TRBJ2-7, with a tentative D call TRBD1 (6 bases). Germline V lookup: CDR1 MNHNS, CDR2 SASEGT. The CDR3 spans 15 residues. V was trimmed by 3 bases and J by 3 bases, leaving 15 bases between them. The CDR3 DNA reads TGTGCCAGCAGTGACCTAGGGACATACTACTACGAGCAGTACTTC. It yields the protein CASSDLGTYYYEQYF.

The chain couples TRBV19 to TRBJ1-1, with 7 bases aligning to TRBD1. Germline CDR1 is LNHDA and CDR2 is SQIVND (reference sequence). Unmatched junction bases numbered 7, after V lost 5 bases and J lost 4 bases. CDR3 length equals 14 residues. CDR3 DNA: TGTGCCAGTAGTGATCCAGGGGGAATCACTGAAGCTTTCTTT. Its protein product is CASSDPGGITEAFF.

The chain couples TRBV5-5 to TRBJ2-1, with TRBD2 matching over 8 bases. This CDR3 has 16 amino acids. The germline V gene encodes CDR1 SGHKS and CDR2 YYEKEE (reference sequence). The junction had 4 bases not matched to a gene; V was cut back by 2 bases and J by 0 bases. The CDR3 DNA follows: TGTGCCAGCAGCTTAACGGGAGGGCACTCCTACAATGAGCAGTTCTTC. It specifies CASSLTGGHSYNEQFF.

The rearrangement joins TRBV7-8 to TRBJ1-2; possible D gene TRBD1, 6 bases. V lost 0 bases, J lost 7 bases, and 15 bases lay in between. The CDR3 has 15 residues. From germline, CDR1 is SGHVS and CDR2 FQNEAQ. As DNA, the CDR3 is TGTGCCAGCAGCTTAGCGGGACATGGGGCGTCTGGCTACACCTTC. Its translation is CASSLAGHGASGYTF.

DNA for the CDR3: TGTGCCAGCAGAACAGATCGTAACTACAATGAGCAGTTCTTC. Translated, it gives CASRTDRNYNEQFF. The chain recombines TRBV28 with TRBJ2-1, with unresolved D. The V gene's germline CDR1 is MDHEN and CDR2 SYDVKM. This CDR3 has 14 amino acids. V was trimmed by 6 bases and J by 3 bases, leaving 12 bases between them.

V usage is TRBV15 and J usage is TRBJ1-2, with D tentatively TRBD1 (6 bases). The CDR3 runs to 15 residues. V was trimmed by 0 bases and J by 4 bases, leaving 12 bases between them. The germline V gene has CDR1 LNHNV and CDR2 YYDKDF (reference sequence). The CDR3 protein is CATSRENRALYGYTF. DNA of the CDR3: TGTGCCACCAGCAGAGAAAACAGGGCCCTCTATGGCTACACCTTC.

V and J are TRBV5-5 and TRBJ2-5; tentatively, D is TRBD2 (6 bases). The germline V gene encodes CDR1 SGHKS and CDR2 YYEKEE (reference sequence). V gave up 7 bases and J gave up 5 bases, with 15 bases separating them. This CDR3 spans 13 amino acids. The CDR3 loop reads CASGQPGGETQYF. The CDR3 DNA reads TGTGCCAGCGGCCAACCCGGAGGGGAGACCCAGTACTTC.

V gene TRBV5-1 combines with J gene TRBJ2-5, with a tentative D call TRBD1 (6 bases). From germline, CDR1 is SGHRS and CDR2 YFSETQ. V lost 0 bases to trimming and J lost 7 bases, with 13 bases between them. CDR3 length equals 14 residues. The CDR3: CASSLEAGVVTQYF. The CDR3 nucleotides are TGCGCCAGCAGCTTGGAGGCAGGGGTAGTGACCCAGTACTTC.

V and J are TRBV28 and TRBJ2-1; 7 nucleotides match TRBD2. CDR1 is MDHEN, CDR2 SYDVKM, per germline. V lost 7 bases, J lost 1 base, and 4 bases stayed unmatched. This CDR3 has 14 amino acids. CDR3 sequence reads: CASTMGGSYNEQFF. The CDR3 DNA reads as TGTGCCAGCACCATGGGAGGGTCCTACAATGAGCAGTTCTTC.

The rearrangement links TRBV19 to TRBJ2-2; 8 nucleotides line up with TRBD1. The CDR3 sequence is 15 residues long. Losses at the gene ends were 3 bases for V and 6 bases for J; bases not matched to a gene: 6. Germline V gene sequence: CDR1 LNHDA, CDR2 SQIVND (reference sequence). The DNA of the CDR3 is TGTGCCAGTAGTATGGACAGGGAGGTCGCCGGGGAGCTGTTTTTT. This codes for CASSMDREVAGELFF.

The chain employs TRBV5-1 and TRBJ2-7, with 9 positions matching TRBD2. The CDR3 is 16 residues long. CDR1 is SGHRS and CDR2 is YFSETQ in the germline V gene. V was clipped by 0 bases and J by 0 bases; unmatched bases: 4. CDR3: CASSLALAGPSYEQYF. As DNA, the CDR3 is TGCGCCAGCAGCTTGGCACTAGCGGGTCCCTCCTACGAGCAGTACTTC. The full variable domain, completed using reference TRBV5-1 and TRBJ2-7, is KAGVTQTPRYLIKTRGQQVTLSCSPISGHRSVSWYQQTPGQGLQFLFEYFSETQRNKGNFPGRFSGRQFSNSRSEMNVSTLELGDSALYLCASSLALAGPSYEQYFGPGTRLTVT.

V gene TRBV4-2 combines with J gene TRBJ2-1; 13 nucleotides match TRBD2. CDR3 size: 17 residues. The V gene's germline CDR1 is LGHNA and CDR2 YNFKEQ. V was clipped by 1 base and J by 4 bases; unmatched bases: 4. CDR3 loop: CASSQGTSGSRYNEQFF. CDR3 sequence (DNA): TGTGCCAGCAGCCAAGGGACTAGCGGGAGTAGGTACAATGAGCAGTTCTTC.

The chain couples TRBV4-3 to TRBJ2-1; 10 bases agree with TRBD2. V trimming: 0 bases; J trimming: 9 bases; junction bases outside the gene matches: 5. This CDR3 is built from 15 residues. Germline lookup yields CDR1 LGHNA and CDR2 YSLEER. The CDR3 coding sequence is TGCGCCAGCAGCCAAGATAACCTAGCGGGAGTTGAGCAGTTCTTC. Amino acid sequence: CASSQDNLAGVEQFF.

The genes are TRBV7-9 and TRBJ2-3; D ambiguous. The CDR3 is made up of 12 amino acids. Trimming took off 3 bases at V and 2 bases at J, with 3 bases between the two ends. Germline V CDR1 and CDR2: SEHNR, FQNEAQ (reference sequence). CDR3 region: CASSFSTDTQYF. The DNA for the CDR3 is TGTGCCAGCAGCTTCTCCACAGATACGCAGTATTTT.

This clone was recorded once. The chain combines TRBV19 with TRBJ2-6; TRBD1 agrees at 8 bases. The CDR3 spans 17 residues. Germline assignment: CDR1 LNHDA and CDR2 SQIVND (reference sequence). The ends lost 4 bases at V and 4 bases at J; junction bases unmatched: 9. The CDR3 nucleotides are TGTGCCAGTAGTAGGACAGGGAACTATCCCGGGGCCAACGTCCTGACTTTC. Its protein product is CASSRTGNYPGANVLTF.

The chain links TRBV6-6 to TRBJ2-2, with TRBD2 identical over 11 bases. The CDR3 spans 16 residues. The germline CDR1 and CDR2 sequences are MNHNY and SVGAGI (reference sequence). The junction had 4 bases not matched to a gene; V was cut back by 2 bases and J by 5 bases. CDR3 amino acids: CASSYVASGRTGELFF. In DNA, the CDR3 is TGTGCCAGCAGTTACGTTGCTAGCGGGAGGACCGGGGAGCTGTTTTTT.

V gene TRBV9 combines with J gene TRBJ2-7; D perhaps matches TRBD2 (6 bases). Germline V gene sequence: CDR1 SGDLS, CDR2 YYNGEE. This CDR3 region has 15 residues. CDR3 DNA sequence: TGTGTCTACCTAAGGGTGACTAGGGTGTCCTACGAGCAGTACTTC. It specifies CVYLRVTRVSYEQYF.

The V gene is TRBV29-1, the J gene TRBJ1-1; TRBD1 matches at 8 bases. CDR1 and CDR2 (germline): SQVTM, ANQGSEA. Trimming took 4 bases from V and 3 from J; bases not matched to a gene: 4. This CDR3 has 13 residues. This CDR3 reads CSVVTGADTEAFF. CDR3 sequence (DNA): TGCAGCGTTGTGACAGGGGCGGACACTGAAGCTTTCTTT.

This chain links TRBV20-1 with TRBJ1-4; D uncertain. V lost 6 bases, J lost 5 bases, and 7 bases lay in between. The germline V gene encodes CDR1 DFQATT and CDR2 SNEGSKA (reference sequence). CDR3 length: 11 residues. The CDR3 bases are TGCAGTGCGCGGAAAAATGAAAAACTGTTTTTT. This sequence encodes CSARKNEKLFF.

V and J are TRBV9 and TRBJ2-1; D possibly corresponds to TRBD2 (7 bases). The CDR3 is 17 amino acids. Trimming stripped 0 bases from V and 7 bases from J, with 20 bases between. Germline CDR1 reads SGDLS; CDR2 reads YYNGEE. CDR3 nucleotide sequence: TGTGCCAGCAGCGTAGAAGGGGGGGTGAGAAGGGGTAATGAGCAGTTCTTC. Its protein is CASSVEGGVRRGNEQFF.

The J gene is TRBJ2-3, the V gene TRBV7-9; D perhaps matches TRBD2 (5 bases). Trimming cost V 6 bases and J 5 bases, with 12 bases left between them. The CDR3 consists of 13 residues. CDR1 and CDR2 from the germline V gene are SEHNR and FQNEAQ (reference sequence). The CDR3 loop reads CASREWSGDTQYF. In nucleotides, the CDR3 is TGTGCCAGCAGGGAATGGAGCGGAGATACGCAGTATTTT.

The chain combines TRBV5-1 with TRBJ2-3; D remains ambiguous. In germline, CDR1 is SGHRS, CDR2 YFSETQ. The V and J ends lost 7 bases and 3 bases respectively, with 18 bases between them. CDR3 length: 15 residues. The CDR3 DNA is TGCGCCAGCCGCACGGTCAGTGGAGTGACAGATACGCAGTATTTT. Its translation: CASRTVSGVTDTQYF.

The rearrangement links TRBV6-5 to TRBJ2-7, with D maybe TRBD2 (5 bases). CDR1 and CDR2 from the germline V gene are MNHEY and SVGAGI. The germline V and J ends were trimmed by 5 bases and 3 bases, with 5 bases remaining between them. This CDR3 region has 11 residues. The CDR3 DNA sequence: TGTGCCAGCAGTGGACTCTACGAGCAGTACTTC. Translation: CASSGLYEQYF.

The chain is built from TRBV29-1 and TRBJ2-1; 9 bases match TRBD2. The CDR3 contains 17 residues. V lost 0 bases to trimming and J lost 2 bases; unmatched junction nucleotides: 8. Per the germline V gene, CDR1 is SQVTM and CDR2 is ANQGSEA. The CDR3 loop reads CSVEDPTGGRAYNEQFF. As DNA, the CDR3 is TGCAGCGTTGAAGACCCCACGGGCGGGAGGGCCTACAATGAGCAGTTCTTC.

The chain employs TRBV2 and TRBJ1-1, with D perhaps TRBD1 (5 bases). Trimming took off 6 bases at V and 5 bases at J, with 10 bases between the two ends. The CDR3 spans 12 residues. CDR1 is SNHLY, CDR2 FYNNEI, per germline. The CDR3 sequence is CASRRRGTEAFF. The DNA for the CDR3 is TGTGCCAGCAGGAGACGGGGGACTGAAGCTTTCTTT.

The chain joins TRBV23-1 to TRBJ2-5; TRBD2 aligns across 7 bases. TRBV23-1 is sorted into the ORF group, with uncertain function. This CDR3 comprises 14 residues. J lost 4 bases, V lost 0 bases, and 2 bases had no gene match. Written as DNA, the CDR3 is TGCGCCAGCAGTCAATCTACGGGGGGAGAGACCCAGTACTTC. Translating it yields CASSQSTGGETQYF.